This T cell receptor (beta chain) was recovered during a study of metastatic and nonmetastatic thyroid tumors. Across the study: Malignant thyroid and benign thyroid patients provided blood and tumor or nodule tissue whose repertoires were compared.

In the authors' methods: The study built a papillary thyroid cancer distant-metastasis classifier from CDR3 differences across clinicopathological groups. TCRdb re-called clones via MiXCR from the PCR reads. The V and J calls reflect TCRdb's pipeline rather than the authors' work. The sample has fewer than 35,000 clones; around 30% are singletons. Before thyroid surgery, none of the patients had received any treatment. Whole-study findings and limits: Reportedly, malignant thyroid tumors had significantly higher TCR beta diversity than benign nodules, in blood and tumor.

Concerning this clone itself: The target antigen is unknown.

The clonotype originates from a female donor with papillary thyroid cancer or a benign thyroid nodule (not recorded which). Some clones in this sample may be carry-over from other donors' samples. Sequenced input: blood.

The CDR3 DNA reads as TGTGCCAGCAGAGAACCGGGACTAGGAACCGGGGAGCTGTTTTTT. Protein product: CASREPGLGTGELFF. The rearrangement joins TRBV11-2 to TRBJ2-2; 8 bases map to TRBD2. This CDR3 is 15 amino acids long. Losses at the gene ends were 6 bases for V and 5 bases for J; bases not matched to a gene: 8. The germline V gene has CDR1 SGHAT and CDR2 FQNNGV.